This T cell receptor (beta chain) is drawn from a study of blood T cell repertoires in COVID-19. Background on the study: Samples came from the United States, Italy and Spain, spanning acute and convalescent COVID-19.

The CDR3 covers 15 residues. Trimming cost V 8 bases and J 7 bases, with 18 bases left between them. Germline V gives CDR1 SNHLY, CDR2 FYNNEI. The assay was immunoSEQ multiplex PCR, and TCRdb's table has in-frame clones only and misses some. There are under 200,000 clones in the sample; approximately 85% occur only once, and approximately 2.6% lies in the top ten. Seattle enrolled patients during active infection and tracked them longitudinally. This TCR was sampled from a woman of 80 years or more with COVID-19, enrolled during active disease. Material for sequencing was peripheral blood. The J gene is TRBJ1-6, the V gene TRBV2; a weak D match, TRBD1 (5 bases). DNA of the CDR3: TGTGCCAGCTTATGGGATTCAGGGAGGAATTCACCCCTCCACTTT. This encodes CASLWDSGRNSPLHF.